Ten or more counts support the clone carrying this T cell receptor (beta chain). Its antigen is still unknown. Every donor, a Caucasian adult, lived in Nashville, Tennessee. Measured with immunoSEQ multiplex PCR; TCRdb has only the in-frame clones, and not every one. The sample holds about 480,000 clones, 60% to 80% seen once. This entry is derived from a study of shared clonotypes between healthy human individuals. The study's findings and limits: Expectations were that clonotype sharing among donors would be affected by sequencing depth.

The sequencing sample was made of PBMCs. This TCR came from a woman between 35 and 50 years old in good health. Some clones in this sample may be carry-over from other donors' samples.

CDR3 bases: TGCAGTGCCTCCGAGGACTATGGCTACACCTTC. Translated: CSASEDYGYTF. V and J are TRBV20-1 and TRBJ1-2; unclear D gene. Trimming took 6 bases from V and 3 from J, leaving 8 bases between them. From germline, CDR1 is DFQATT and CDR2 SNEGSKA (reference sequence). The CDR3 consists of 11 residues.